This T cell receptor (beta chain) appears in the sequencing data of a study of tumor-infiltrating lymphocytes in primary liver carcinoma. This clonotype appeared once. RNA and DNA were co-extracted from roughly 20-30 mg of unsorted bulk tissue. TCR beta cDNA came from roughly 550 ng total RNA, primed with a constant-region primer. Generation of the TCR beta libraries relied on three nested multiplex PCR rounds using slightly modified ARM-PCR. The two initial PCR rounds, nine to eleven cycles each, used TRBV1-TRBV30 forward and C-beta reverse primers. TCRdb reprocessed the multiplex PCR reads with MiXCR, giving one entry per CDR3 protein. This table has approximately 37,000 distinct CDR3 sequences, roughly 77% appearing once. Germline trimming cut 3 bases from V and 11 bases from J; bases unmatched to any gene: 15. This CDR3 comprises 14 residues. CDR1 is GTSNPN and CDR2 is SVGIG in the germline V gene (reference sequence).

The source is a middle-aged man with primary liver carcinoma and hepatitis B virus infection. Sequencing used tumor-adjacent normal liver tissue. The chain has TRBV30 and TRBJ1-1; 7 bases agree with TRBD1. CDR3 bases: TGTGCCTGGAGGGGGGTGACAGGGATGGGGGGGGCTTTCTTT. This gives the protein CAWRGVTGMGGAFF.